Sequencing of this T cell receptor (beta chain) was carried out in a study of CD8+CD57+ T cells in acquired aplastic anemia. The wider study: Mean yield of DNA from sorted CD4+ and CD8+ cells was 2.5 to 4 ug.

Study results and limitations: Patients and controls had in common 25 to 35 CD8+ CDR3 sequences.

The TCR beta profiling, which covered VDJ combination and CDR3 sequence, was carried out using genomic DNA as the template. TCRdb processed the reads anew with MiXCR; each CDR3 protein has one entry. The repertoire holds approximately 260,000 distinct CDR3 sequences, with roughly 82% as singletons. All patients picked for sequencing had shown, by flow cytometry, an expansion of CD8+CD57+ cells. The enrolled patients all had severe acquired aplastic anemia. V lost 3 bases to trimming and J lost 3 bases; unmatched junction nucleotides: 2. Germline assignment: CDR1 KGHDR and CDR2 SFDVKD. The CDR3 has 15 amino acids. Notes on this clonotype: Its antigen is currently unknown.

The clonotype comes from a human donor with aplastic anemia. The rearrangement links TRBV24-1 to TRBJ2-1; 9 bases line up with TRBD2. Sample: sorted CD4+, CD8+, or CD8+CD57+ T cells (not recorded which) from PBMCs. CDR3 DNA: TGTGCCACCAGTGATATAGCGGGGGTCTACAATGAGCAGTTCTTC. Translating it yields CATSDIAGVYNEQFF.